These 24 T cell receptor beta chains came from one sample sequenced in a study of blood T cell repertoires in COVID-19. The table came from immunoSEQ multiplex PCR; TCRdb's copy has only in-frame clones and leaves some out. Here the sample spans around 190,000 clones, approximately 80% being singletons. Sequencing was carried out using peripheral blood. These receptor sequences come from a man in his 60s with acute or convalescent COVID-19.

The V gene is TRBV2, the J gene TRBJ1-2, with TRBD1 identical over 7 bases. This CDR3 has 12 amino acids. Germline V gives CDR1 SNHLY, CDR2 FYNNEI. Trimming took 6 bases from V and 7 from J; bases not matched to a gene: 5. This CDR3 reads CASRDDRVGYTF. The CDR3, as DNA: TGTGCCAGCAGGGATGACAGGGTTGGCTACACCTTC.

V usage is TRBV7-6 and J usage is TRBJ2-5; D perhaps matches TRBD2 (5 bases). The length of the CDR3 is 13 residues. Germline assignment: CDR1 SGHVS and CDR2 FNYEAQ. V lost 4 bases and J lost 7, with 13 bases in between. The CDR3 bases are TGTGCCAGCAGCTCGGGGTCCGTGGGGACCCAGTACTTC. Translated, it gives CASSSGSVGTQYF.

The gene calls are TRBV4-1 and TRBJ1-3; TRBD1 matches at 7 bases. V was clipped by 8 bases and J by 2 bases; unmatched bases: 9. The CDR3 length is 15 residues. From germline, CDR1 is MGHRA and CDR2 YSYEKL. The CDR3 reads CASRTDREAGNTIYF. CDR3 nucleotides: TGCGCCAGCCGCACCGACAGGGAAGCTGGAAACACCATATATTTT.

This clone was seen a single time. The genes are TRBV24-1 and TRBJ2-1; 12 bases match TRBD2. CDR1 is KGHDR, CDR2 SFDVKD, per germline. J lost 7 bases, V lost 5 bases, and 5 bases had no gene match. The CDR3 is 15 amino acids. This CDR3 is CATSAGTSGFNEQFF. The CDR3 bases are TGTGCCACCAGTGCTGGGACTAGCGGGTTTAATGAGCAGTTCTTC.

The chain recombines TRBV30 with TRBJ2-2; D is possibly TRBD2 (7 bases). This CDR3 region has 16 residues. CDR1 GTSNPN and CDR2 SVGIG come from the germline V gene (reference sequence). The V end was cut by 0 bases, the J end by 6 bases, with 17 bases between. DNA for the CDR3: TGTGCCTGGAGTGTGGGGGGGGCCGGATGGTCCGGGGAGCTGTTTTTT. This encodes CAWSVGGAGWSGELFF.

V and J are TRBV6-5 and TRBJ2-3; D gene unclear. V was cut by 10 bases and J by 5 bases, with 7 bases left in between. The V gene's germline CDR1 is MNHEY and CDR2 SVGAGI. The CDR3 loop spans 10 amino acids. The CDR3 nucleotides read TGTGCCACCTCAGGAGATACGCAGTATTTT. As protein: CATSGDTQYF.

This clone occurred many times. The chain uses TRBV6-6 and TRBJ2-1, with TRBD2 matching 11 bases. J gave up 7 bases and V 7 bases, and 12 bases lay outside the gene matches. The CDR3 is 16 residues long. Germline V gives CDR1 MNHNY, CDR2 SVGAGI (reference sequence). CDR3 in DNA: TGTGCCAGCACCGACCCGGGGGCTAGCGGGGGGAATGAGCAGTTCTTC. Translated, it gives CASTDPGASGGNEQFF.

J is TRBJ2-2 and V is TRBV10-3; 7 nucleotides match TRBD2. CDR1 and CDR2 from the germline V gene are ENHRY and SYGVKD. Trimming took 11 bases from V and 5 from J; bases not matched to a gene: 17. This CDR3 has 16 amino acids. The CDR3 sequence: CAFDPLGREWTGELFF. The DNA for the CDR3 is TGTGCCTTCGACCCTTTAGGGCGGGAGTGGACCGGGGAGCTGTTTTTT.

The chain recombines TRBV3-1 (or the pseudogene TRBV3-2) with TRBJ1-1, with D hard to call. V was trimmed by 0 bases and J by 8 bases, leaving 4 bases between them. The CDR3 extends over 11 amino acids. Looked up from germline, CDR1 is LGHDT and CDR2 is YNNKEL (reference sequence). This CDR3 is CASSQDLEAFF. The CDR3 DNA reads TGTGCCAGCAGCCAAGATCTAGAAGCTTTCTTT.

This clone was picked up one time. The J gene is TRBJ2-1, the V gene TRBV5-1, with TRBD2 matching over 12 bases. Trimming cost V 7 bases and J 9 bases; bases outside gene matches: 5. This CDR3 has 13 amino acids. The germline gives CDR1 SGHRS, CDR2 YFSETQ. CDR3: CASRTSGGSEQFF. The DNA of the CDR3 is TGCGCCAGCCGAACTAGCGGGGGGTCTGAGCAGTTCTTC.

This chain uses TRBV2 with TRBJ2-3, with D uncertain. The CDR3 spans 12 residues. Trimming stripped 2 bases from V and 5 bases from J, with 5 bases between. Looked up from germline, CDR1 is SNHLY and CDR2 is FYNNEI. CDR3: CASSESVDTQYF. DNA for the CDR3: TGTGCCAGCAGTGAATCGGTAGATACGCAGTATTTT.

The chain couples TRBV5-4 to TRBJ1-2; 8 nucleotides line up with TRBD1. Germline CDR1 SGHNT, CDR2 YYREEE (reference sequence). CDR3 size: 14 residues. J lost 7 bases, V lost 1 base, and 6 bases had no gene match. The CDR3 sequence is CASSLNRGEGGYTF. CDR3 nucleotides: TGTGCCAGCAGCTTGAACAGGGGGGAGGGTGGCTACACCTTC. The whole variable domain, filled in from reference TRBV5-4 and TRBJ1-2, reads ETGVTQSPTHLIKTRGQQVTLRCSSQSGHNTVSWYQQALGQGPQFIFQYYREEENGRGNFPPRFSGLQFPNYSSELNVNALELDDSALYLCASSLNRGEGGYTFGSGTRLTVV.

The CDR3: CSVYLSGVPNEQFF. The CDR3 nucleotides are TGCAGCGTTTATCTTAGCGGGGTACCAAATGAGCAGTTCTTC. The chain has TRBV29-1 and TRBJ2-1; 8 bases map to TRBD2. The germline V gene has CDR1 SQVTM and CDR2 ANQGSEA. CDR3 size: 14 residues. V dropped 5 bases and J dropped 7; count of bases not matched to a gene: 10.

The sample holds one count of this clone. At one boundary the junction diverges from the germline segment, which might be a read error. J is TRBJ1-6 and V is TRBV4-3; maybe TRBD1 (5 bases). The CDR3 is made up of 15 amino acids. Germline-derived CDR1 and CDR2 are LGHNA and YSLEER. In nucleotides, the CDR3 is TGCGCCAGCAGCCCGCGGGGGGGTATTGATTCACCCCTCCATTTT. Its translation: CASSPRGGIDSPLHF.

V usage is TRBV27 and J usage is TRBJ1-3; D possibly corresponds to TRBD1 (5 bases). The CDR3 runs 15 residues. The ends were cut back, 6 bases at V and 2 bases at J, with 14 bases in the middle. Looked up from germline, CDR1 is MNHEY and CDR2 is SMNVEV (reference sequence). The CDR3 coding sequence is TGTGCCAGCAGCTTCGACAGAGGCCCTGGAAACACCATATATTTT. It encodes CASSFDRGPGNTIYF.

CDR3 amino acids: CASSLDYYEQYF. CDR3 bases: TGTGCCAGCAGTTTGGACTACTACGAGCAGTACTTC. The chain is built from TRBV12-3 or TRBV12-4 and TRBJ2-7; D is possibly TRBD2 (6 bases). The CDR3 contains 12 residues. V shed 3 bases and J shed 3 bases, with 6 bases lying between them.

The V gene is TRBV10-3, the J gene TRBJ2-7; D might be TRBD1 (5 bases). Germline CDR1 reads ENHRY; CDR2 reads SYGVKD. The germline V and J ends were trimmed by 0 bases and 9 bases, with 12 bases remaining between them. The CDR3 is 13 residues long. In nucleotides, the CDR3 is TGTGCCATCAGTGAGTCCGTGGGGCCAGGGCAGTACTTC. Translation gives CAISESVGPGQYF.

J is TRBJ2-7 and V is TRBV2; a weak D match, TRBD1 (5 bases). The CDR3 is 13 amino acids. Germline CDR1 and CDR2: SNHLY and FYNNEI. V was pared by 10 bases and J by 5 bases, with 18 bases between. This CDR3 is CATARAGIDEQYF. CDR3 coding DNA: TGTGCCACAGCCAGGGCAGGGATAGACGAGCAGTACTTC.

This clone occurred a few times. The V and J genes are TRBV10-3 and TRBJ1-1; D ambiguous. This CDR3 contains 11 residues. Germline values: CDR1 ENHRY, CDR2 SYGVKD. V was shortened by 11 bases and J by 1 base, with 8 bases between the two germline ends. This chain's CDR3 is CASTGNTEAFF. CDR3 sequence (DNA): TGTGCCTCGACGGGGAACACTGAAGCTTTCTTT.

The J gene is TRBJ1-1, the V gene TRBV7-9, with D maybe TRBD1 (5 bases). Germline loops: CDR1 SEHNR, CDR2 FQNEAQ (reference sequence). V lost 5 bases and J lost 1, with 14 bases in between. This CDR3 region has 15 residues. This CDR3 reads CASSPGGTGNTEAFF. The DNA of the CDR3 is TGTGCCAGCAGCCCCGGCGGGACGGGGAACACTGAAGCTTTCTTT.

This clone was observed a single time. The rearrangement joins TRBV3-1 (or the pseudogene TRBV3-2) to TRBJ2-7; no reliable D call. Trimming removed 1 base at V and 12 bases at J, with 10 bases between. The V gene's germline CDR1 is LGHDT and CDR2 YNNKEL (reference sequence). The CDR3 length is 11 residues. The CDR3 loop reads CASSQVEVLYF. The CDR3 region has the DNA TGTGCCAGCAGCCAAGTTGAGGTTTTGTACTTC.

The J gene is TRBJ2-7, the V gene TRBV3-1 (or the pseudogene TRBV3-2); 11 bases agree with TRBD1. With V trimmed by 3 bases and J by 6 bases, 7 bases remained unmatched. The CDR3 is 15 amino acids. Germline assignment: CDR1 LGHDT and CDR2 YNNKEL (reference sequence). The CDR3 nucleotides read TGTGCCAGCAGCCACTCCGGACAGGGGGCAAGCGAGCAGTACTTC. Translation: CASSHSGQGASEQYF.

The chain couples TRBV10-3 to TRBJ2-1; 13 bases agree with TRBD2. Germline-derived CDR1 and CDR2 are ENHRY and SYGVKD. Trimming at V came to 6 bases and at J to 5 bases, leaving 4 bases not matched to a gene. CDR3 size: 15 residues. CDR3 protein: CAISQGLAGNNEQFF. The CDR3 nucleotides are TGTGCCATCAGCCAGGGACTAGCGGGGAACAATGAGCAGTTCTTC.

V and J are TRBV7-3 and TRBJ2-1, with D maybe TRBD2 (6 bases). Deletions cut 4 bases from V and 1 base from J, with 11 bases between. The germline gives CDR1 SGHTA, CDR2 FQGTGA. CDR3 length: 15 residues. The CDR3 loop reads CASSSAGRSYNEQFF. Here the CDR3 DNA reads TGTGCCAGCAGCTCGGCGGGACGATCCTACAATGAGCAGTTCTTC.